The source of this T cell receptor beta chain is a study of naive and memory T cell subsets. There are 15 residues in the CDR3. Germline assignment: CDR1 MGHRA and CDR2 YSYEKL. The ends were cut back, 3 bases at V and 2 bases at J, with 14 bases in the middle. The beta constant-region primer was an equimolar mix of two oligonucleotides covering TRBC1 and TRBC2. Four rounds of PCR amplified the ligated cDNA using nested alpha and beta constant-region primers plus SP2. Using its own MiXCR run on the UMI-ligation and nested PCR reads, TCRdb lists one record per CDR3 protein. The table lists some 80,000 distinct CDR3 sequences, 8% to 9.5% of them singletons. This clonotype was seen many times.

The V gene is TRBV4-1, the J gene TRBJ2-7, with D possibly TRBD1 on 6 matching bases. The sample comprised naive CD8+ T cells from blood. This receptor was obtained from a human donor in good health. The CDR3 sequence is CASSQTSGTTYEQYF. The CDR3 nucleotides are TGCGCCAGCAGCCAGACTTCAGGGACAACCTACGAGCAGTACTTC.